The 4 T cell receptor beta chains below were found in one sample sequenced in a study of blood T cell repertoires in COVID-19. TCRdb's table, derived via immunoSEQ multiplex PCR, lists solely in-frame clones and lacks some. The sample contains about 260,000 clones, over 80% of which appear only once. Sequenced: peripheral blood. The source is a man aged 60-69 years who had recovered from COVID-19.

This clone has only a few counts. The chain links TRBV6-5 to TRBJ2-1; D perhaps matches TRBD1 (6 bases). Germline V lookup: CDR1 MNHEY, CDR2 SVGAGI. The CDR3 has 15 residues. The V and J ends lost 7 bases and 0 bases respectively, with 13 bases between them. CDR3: CASTEGVRSYNEQFF. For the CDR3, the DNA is TGTGCCAGCACCGAGGGGGTCCGCTCCTACAATGAGCAGTTCTTC.

CDR3 in DNA: TGTGCCAGCTCGAAACCGGGACTAGCGGGAACTGGCGAGCAGTACTTC. Amino acids: CASSKPGLAGTGEQYF. The rearrangement joins TRBV18 to TRBJ2-7; 13 nucleotides agree with TRBD2. This CDR3 is 16 amino acids long. Trimming cost V 6 bases and J 6 bases; bases outside gene matches: 11. Germline values: CDR1 KGHSH, CDR2 LQKENI. The full variable domain, with the rest looked up from reference TRBV18 and TRBJ2-7, is NAGVMQNPRHLVRRRGQEARLRCSPMKGHSHVYWYRQLPEEGLKFMVYLQKENIIDESGMPKERFSAEFPKEGPSILRIQQVVRGDSAAYFCASSKPGLAGTGEQYFGPGTRLTVT.

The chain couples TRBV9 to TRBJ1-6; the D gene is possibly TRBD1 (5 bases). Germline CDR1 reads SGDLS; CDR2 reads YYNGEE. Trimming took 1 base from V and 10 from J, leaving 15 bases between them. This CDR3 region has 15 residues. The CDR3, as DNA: TGTGCCAGCAGCGTAAGCGGGGCTTTGGGGTCACCCCTCCACTTT. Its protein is CASSVSGALGSPLHF.

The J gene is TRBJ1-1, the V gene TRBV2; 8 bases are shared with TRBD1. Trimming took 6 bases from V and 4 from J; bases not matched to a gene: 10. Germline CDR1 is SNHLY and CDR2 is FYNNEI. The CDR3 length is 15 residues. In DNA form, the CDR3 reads TGTGCCAGCAGGAGGACAGGGATGGATACCACTGAAGCTTTCTTT. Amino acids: CASRRTGMDTTEAFF.